This T cell receptor beta chain is drawn from a study of blood T cell repertoires in COVID-19. Study-wide context: There were acute and convalescent COVID-19 samples, and they came from the United States, Italy and Spain. In each case, the material was cDNA or gDNA derived from T cells, B-cell-depleted T cells, or PBMCs.

In the source study's methods: Amplifying reference gene primers gave estimates of nucleated cell counts. Libraries were prepared by immunoSEQ multiplex PCR; TCRdb keeps only in-frame clonotypes and omits some of them. V and J calls and clone size are copied from that table; D and trimming were computed from the DNA. The table records approximately 300,000 clones, approximately 90% of them present only once. This clone was observed many times. Germline CDR1 MRHNA, CDR2 SNTAGT. The CDR3 runs 14 residues. The V gene lost 6 bases and the J gene lost 4 bases, with 15 bases spanning the gap. The sample taken for sequencing was peripheral blood. The TCR originated in a woman in her fifties or sixties who had recovered from COVID-19. This rearrangement joins TRBV6-4 to TRBJ1-1; D not certain. The CDR3 loop is CASSPKGGVTEAFF. The CDR3 nucleotides read TGTGCCAGCAGCCCTAAAGGTGGAGTCACTGAAGCTTTCTTT.